A single T cell receptor beta chain is shown here with its context. Its target is unknown. This entry belongs to a study of blood T cells in healthy people across ages. The authors ran a second PCR of 7 to 11 cycles using a sample-barcoded 5' primer and a J-beta primer mix. A 12-random-nucleotide template-switch adaptor tagged each cDNA molecule. Via MiXCR, TCRdb re-called the 5' RACE reads, giving one row per CDR3 protein. The profile shows 1 million or so distinct CDR3 sequences, 40% to 45% of them singletons. The CDR3 runs 14 residues. Trimming pared 2 bases from V and 3 bases from J, leaving 9 bases between. Germline assignment: CDR1 WNHNN and CDR2 SYGVQD (reference sequence). The study's findings and limits: Estimates based on one million T cells were treated as lower bounds. Naive T cell percentage and TCR beta diversity correlated strongly. Unknown CMV status may confound age-related changes in expanded clones.

The specimen sequenced was blood. The chain recombines TRBV10-1 with TRBJ2-3; D might be TRBD1 (5 bases). The TCR was taken from a woman aged 60-75 years in good health. In nucleotides, the CDR3 is TGCGCCAGCAGTGAGCAGGGAATAACAGATACGCAGTATTTT. This encodes CASSEQGITDTQYF.